A single T cell receptor beta chain is shown here with its context. Its antigen is not identified. Repertoires were generated with immunoSEQ multiplex PCR, while TCRdb's copy carries only in-frame clones and drops some. The table has around 45,000 clones, about 82% seen once. The sample comes from a study of T cell responses to AZD1222 COVID-19 vaccine. Study conclusions and caveats: It was only after the peak T cell response that any repertoires were sampled. Nearly half of spike-specific TCRs reportedly go after variant regions that carry no mutations.

V dropped 4 bases and J dropped 5; count of bases not matched to a gene: 3. CDR1 LNHDA and CDR2 SQIVND come from the germline V gene (reference sequence). The CDR3 loop spans 13 amino acids. Here the sequenced sample was peripheral blood, taken 28 days after the second dose of the MenACWY control vaccine. The origin of this receptor is an adult who received the MenACWY meningococcal vaccine as a control. The chain links TRBV19 to TRBJ2-5; TRBD2 aligns across 8 bases. This chain's CDR3 is CASSRTSPETQYF. CDR3 bases: TGTGCCAGTAGTAGGACTAGCCCGGAGACCCAGTACTTC.